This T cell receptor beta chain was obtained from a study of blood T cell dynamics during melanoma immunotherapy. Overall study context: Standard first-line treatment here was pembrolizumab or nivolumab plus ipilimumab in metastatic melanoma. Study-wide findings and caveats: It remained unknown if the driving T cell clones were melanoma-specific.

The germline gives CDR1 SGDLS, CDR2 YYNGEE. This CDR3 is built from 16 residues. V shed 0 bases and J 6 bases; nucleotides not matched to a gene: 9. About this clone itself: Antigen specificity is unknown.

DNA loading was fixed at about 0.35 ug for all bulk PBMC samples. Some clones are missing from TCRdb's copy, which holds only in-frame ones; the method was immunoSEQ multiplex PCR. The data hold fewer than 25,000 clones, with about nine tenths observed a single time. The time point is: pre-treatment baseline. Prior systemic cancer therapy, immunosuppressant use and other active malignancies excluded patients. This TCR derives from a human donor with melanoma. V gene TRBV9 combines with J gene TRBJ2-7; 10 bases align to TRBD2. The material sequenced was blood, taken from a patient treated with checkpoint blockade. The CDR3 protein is CASSVEGAGGPSEQYF. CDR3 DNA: TGTGCCAGCAGCGTAGAAGGAGCGGGAGGGCCATCCGAGCAGTACTTC.